This record covers a single T cell receptor beta chain. Via MiXCR, TCRdb re-called the 5' RACE reads, giving one row per CDR3 protein. The sample records about 430,000 distinct CDR3 sequences, more than 15% being singletons. The data derive from a study of T-cell memory formation after mild COVID-19. The CDR3 is 15 residues long. V shed 1 base and J shed 2 bases, with 12 bases lying between them. Germline V CDR1 and CDR2: SGHKS, YYEKEE (reference sequence). The clonotype was recovered from a man between 18 and 35 years old who had mild COVID-19 (a few samples of this study predate the infection). Cell type and time point are not known. The rearrangement joins TRBV5-5 to TRBJ1-2, with a possible D match to TRBD1 (6 bases). Source material: PBMCs or a T cell subset sorted from them (not recorded which). CDR3 residues: CASSLTGTPNYGYTF. The DNA for the CDR3 is TGTGCCAGCAGCTTGACCGGGACACCGAACTATGGCTACACCTTC.